Below, one T cell receptor beta chain is given with its context. The target antigen is unknown. The data are from a study of CD8+CD57+ T cells in acquired aplastic anemia. Study at large: When averaged, DNA from sorted CD4+ and CD8+ cells came to 2.5 to 3.5 ug. The study obtained 8.5 million to 12 million reads on average for CD4+ cells from healthy donors.

Study-wide results and caveats: Any difference that existed in CD8+ Simpson's diversity between patients and controls was not significant. Between patients and controls, approximately 29 CD8+ CDR3 sequences were found in common.

The V gene lost 1 base and the J gene lost 14 bases, with 3 bases spanning the gap. Germline CDR1 SGHRS, CDR2 YFSETQ. The CDR3 has 8 amino acids. Genomic DNA was employed as the template in profiling TCR beta VDJ and CDR3. In TCRdb, the reads were re-called with MiXCR into one record per CDR3 protein. The table has about 190,000 distinct CDR3 sequences, 50% to 55% seen once. This clonotype originated in a human donor in good health, serving as a control. The material sequenced was sorted CD4+, CD8+, or CD8+CD57+ T cells (not recorded which) from PBMCs. This rearrangement joins TRBV5-1 to TRBJ1-2, with D uncertain. CDR3 residues: CASSLQTF. CDR3 nucleotide sequence: TGCGCCAGCAGCTTGCAGACCTTC. The complete variable domain, with remaining parts taken from reference TRBV5-1 and TRBJ1-2, reads KAGVTQTPRYLIKTRGQQVTLSCSPISGHRSVSWYQQTPGQGLQFLFEYFSETQRNKGNFPGRFSGRQFSNSRSEMNVSTLELGDSALYLCASSLQTFGSGTRLTVV.